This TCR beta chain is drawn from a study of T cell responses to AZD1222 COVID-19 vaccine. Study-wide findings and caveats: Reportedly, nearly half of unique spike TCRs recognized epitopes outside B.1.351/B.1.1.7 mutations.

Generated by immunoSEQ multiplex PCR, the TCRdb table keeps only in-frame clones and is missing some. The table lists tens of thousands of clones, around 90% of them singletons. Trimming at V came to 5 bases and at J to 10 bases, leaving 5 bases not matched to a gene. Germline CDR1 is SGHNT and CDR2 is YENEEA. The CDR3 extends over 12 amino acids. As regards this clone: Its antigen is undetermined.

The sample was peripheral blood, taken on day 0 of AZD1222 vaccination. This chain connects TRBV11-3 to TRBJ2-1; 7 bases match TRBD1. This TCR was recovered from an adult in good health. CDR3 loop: CASSPGTAEQFF. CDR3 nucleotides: TGTGCCAGCAGCCCCGGGACAGCCGAGCAGTTCTTC. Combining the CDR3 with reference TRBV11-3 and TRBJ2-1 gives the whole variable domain EAGVVQSPRYKIIEKKQPVAFWCNPISGHNTLYWYLQNLGQGPELLIRYENEEAVDDSQLPKDRFSAERLKGVDSTLKIQPAELGDSAVYLCASSPGTAEQFFGPGTRLTVL.